These 13 T cell receptor beta chains came from one sample sequenced in a study of blood T cell repertoires in COVID-19. The data were produced by immunoSEQ multiplex PCR, yet TCRdb's version contains in-frame clones alone and is incomplete. The sample has some 290,000 clones; roughly nine tenths are singletons. The sequencing sample was made of peripheral blood. These receptor sequences come from a man in his late teens or twenties with active or convalescent COVID-19.

The chain carries TRBV3-1 (or the pseudogene TRBV3-2) and TRBJ2-5; 8 nucleotides match TRBD1. With V trimmed by 4 bases and J by 5 bases, 9 bases remained unmatched. The CDR3 covers 15 residues. The V gene's germline CDR1 is LGHDT and CDR2 YNNKEL (reference sequence). CDR3 sequence: CASSRGQGDSETQYF. The CDR3 DNA reads TGTGCCAGCAGCCGAGGACAGGGCGACAGTGAGACCCAGTACTTC.

This clone turned up a few times. This chain joins TRBV7-3 and TRBJ1-3; 8 bases map to TRBD1. The CDR3 loop spans 15 amino acids. CDR1 and CDR2 from the germline V gene are SGHTA and FQGTGA. The junction had 6 bases not matched to a gene; V was cut back by 4 bases and J by 4 bases. In DNA, the CDR3 is TGTGCCAGCAGCTACGGACAGGGCGACGGAAACACCATATATTTT. It encodes CASSYGQGDGNTIYF. The full variable domain, completed using reference TRBV7-3 and TRBJ1-3, is GAGVSQTPSNKVTEKGKYVELRCDPISGHTALYWYRQSLGQGPEFLIYFQGTGAADDSGLPNDRFFAVRPEGSVSTLKIQRTERGDSAVYLCASSYGQGDGNTIYFGEGSWLTVV.

This clone occurred a few times. The chain links TRBV11-1 to TRBJ1-2; D is unresolved. CDR3 length: 12 residues. V was cut by 2 bases and J by 8 bases, with 9 bases left in between. Germline V lookup: CDR1 SGHAT, CDR2 FQDESV (reference sequence). The chain's CDR3 is CASSLTSVGYTF. The CDR3 DNA sequence: TGTGCCAGCAGCTTAACTTCGGTCGGCTACACCTTC. Variable domain in full (rest from reference TRBV11-1 and TRBJ1-2): EAEVAQSPRYKITEKSQAVAFWCDPISGHATLYWYRQILGQGPELLVQFQDESVVDDSQLPKDRFSAERLKGVDSTLKIQPAELGDSAMYLCASSLTSVGYTFGSGTRLTVV.

This chain connects TRBV11-2 to TRBJ1-6; the match to TRBD1 covers 7 bases. The CDR3 length is 15 residues. The ends lost 6 bases at V and 5 bases at J; junction bases unmatched: 7. CDR1 is SGHAT, CDR2 FQNNGV, per germline. DNA of the CDR3: TGTGCCAGCAGTCTGACAGGGCCTCATAATTCACCCCTCCACTTT. Translating gives CASSLTGPHNSPLHF. Full variable domain (remainder filled in from reference TRBV11-2 and TRBJ1-6): EAGVAQSPRYKIIEKRQSVAFWCNPISGHATLYWYQQILGQGPKLLIQFQNNGVVDDSQLPKDRFSAERLKGVDSTLKIQPAKLEDSAVYLCASSLTGPHNSPLHFGNGTRLTVT.

The CDR3 sequence is CASSIGNSQYNEQFF. CDR3 DNA: TGTGCCAGTAGTATCGGTAATAGCCAATACAATGAGCAGTTCTTC. The chain links TRBV19 to TRBJ2-1, with no clear D. CDR3 length: 15 residues. V was cut by 3 bases and J by 4 bases, with 13 bases left in between. CDR1 and CDR2 from the germline V gene are LNHDA and SQIVND (reference sequence). Based on the CDR3 plus reference TRBV19 and TRBJ2-1, the full variable domain is DGGITQSPKYLFRKEGQNVTLSCEQNLNHDAMYWYRQDPGQGLRLIYYSQIVNDFQKGDIAEGYSVSREKKESFPLTVTSAQKNPTAFYLCASSIGNSQYNEQFFGPGTRLTVL.

The chain combines TRBV30 with TRBJ1-1; D remains ambiguous. The CDR3 extends over 13 amino acids. V shed 4 bases and J shed 1 base, with 10 bases lying between them. In germline, CDR1 is GTSNPN, CDR2 SVGIG (reference sequence). This CDR3 reads CAWMGGENTEAFF. In DNA, the CDR3 is TGTGCCTGGATGGGCGGGGAGAACACTGAAGCTTTCTTT.

V usage is TRBV2 and J usage is TRBJ2-7, with a weak D call TRBD1 (6 bases). V lost 7 bases and J 5 bases, leaving 18 bases between the germline ends. Germline lookup yields CDR1 SNHLY and CDR2 FYNNEI. The CDR3 has 14 amino acids. The CDR3 nucleotides read TGTGCCAGCAACGAAGGGTACAGGGACGACGAGCAGTACTTC. Amino acids: CASNEGYRDDEQYF.

A single count supports this clone. This sequence joins TRBV11-2 and TRBJ2-5; D is undetermined. The germline CDR1 and CDR2 sequences are SGHAT and FQNNGV. The CDR3 length is 13 residues. V shed 1 base and J shed 3 bases, with 6 bases lying between them. The CDR3 is CASSLGAEETQYF. CDR3 coding DNA: TGTGCCAGCAGCTTAGGGGCAGAAGAGACCCAGTACTTC.

This clone was picked up one time. The rearrangement joins TRBV6-5 to TRBJ2-3; D is unresolved. Trimming shortened V by 3 bases and J by 5 bases, and 9 bases separated the two germline ends. CDR3 size: 13 residues. The germline V gene has CDR1 MNHEY and CDR2 SVGAGI. As DNA, the CDR3 is TGTGCCAGCAGTTATGACCCAGGAGATACGCAGTATTTT. Translating it yields CASSYDPGDTQYF.

CDR3 DNA sequence: TGTGCCAGCAGTTATTGGTTGAGTGGACAGGCCCACGAGCAGTACTTC. Protein product: CASSYWLSGQAHEQYF. The genes are TRBV6-6 and TRBJ2-7; 7 bases fit TRBD1. The CDR3 is 16 amino acids. Germline-derived CDR1 and CDR2 are MNHNY and SVGAGI (reference sequence). J was trimmed by 5 bases and V by 3 bases; bases with no gene match: 13.

The V and J genes are TRBV5-1 and TRBJ2-5, with a tentative D call TRBD1 (6 bases). Trimming took 2 bases from V and 3 from J, leaving 11 bases between them. The CDR3 is 14 residues long. Germline CDR1 SGHRS, CDR2 YFSETQ. The CDR3 sequence: CASSFQGPEETQYF. CDR3 in DNA: TGCGCCAGCAGCTTTCAGGGGCCCGAAGAGACCCAGTACTTC.

The table lists this clone with a count of one. The rearrangement joins TRBV7-9 to TRBJ1-2, with no clear D. Germline CDR1 reads SEHNR; CDR2 reads FQNEAQ (reference sequence). This CDR3 region has 13 residues. V lost 6 bases to trimming and J lost 0 bases, with 8 bases between them. CDR3 sequence (DNA): TGTGCCAGCAGTACAACAGCTAACTATGGCTACACCTTC. This translates into CASSTTANYGYTF.

The chain links TRBV10-2 to TRBJ2-7; possible D gene TRBD2, 5 bases. V lost 5 bases to trimming and J lost 7 bases, with 21 bases between them. Germline V CDR1 and CDR2: WSHSY, SAAADI. The length of the CDR3 is 15 residues. CDR3 coding DNA: TGCGCCAGCAGTTTGCCACTACATGGACTTGGGGAGCAGTACTTC. Translated: CASSLPLHGLGEQYF.